This passage covers 17 T cell receptor beta chains from one sample sequenced in a study of CD8 T cells in ankylosing spondylitis. One entry per CDR3 protein results from TCRdb running MiXCR on the 5' RACE reads. The sample holds roughly 200,000 distinct CDR3 sequences, 20% to 30% seen once. Sequenced material: blood, either unsorted or a sorted T cell fraction (not recorded which). Receptors were obtained from a male donor with ankylosing spondylitis or in good health (not recorded which).

This clonotype appeared a few times. This chain's CDR3 is CASSQTRLAGNLETQYF. The CDR3 bases are TGCGCCAGCAGCCAGACACGACTAGCGGGAAATTTAGAGACCCAGTACTTC. The V gene is TRBV4-1, the J gene TRBJ2-5; TRBD2 aligns across 11 bases. The V gene end was trimmed by 3 bases and the J gene end by 4 bases; junction bases not matched to a gene: 10. Germline values: CDR1 MGHRA, CDR2 YSYEKL. The length of the CDR3 is 17 residues.

This clonotype was seen repeatedly, ten times or more. The CDR3 protein is CASSFGRRLIYEQYF. CDR3 DNA: TGTGCCAGCAGTTTCGGCAGGCGTCTGATCTACGAGCAGTACTTC. V is TRBV12-3 or TRBV12-4 and J is TRBJ2-7; D is undetermined. V lost 3 bases and J lost 3, with 15 bases in between. This CDR3 is built from 15 residues.

The V gene is TRBV6-1, the J gene TRBJ2-7; the D is unclear. Trimming shortened V by 5 bases and J by 0 bases, and 20 bases separated the two germline ends. The CDR3 is 17 residues long. Germline CDR1 reads MNHNS; CDR2 reads SASEGT. CDR3: CASSQNRLTSASYEQYF. As DNA, the CDR3 is TGTGCCAGCAGTCAAAACCGATTGACAAGCGCCTCCTACGAGCAGTACTTC.

This clonotype was observed many times. This chain uses TRBV20-1 with TRBJ2-3, with 11 bases that match TRBD2. The CDR3 sequence is 14 residues long. The J segment lost 1 base and the V segment lost 3 bases, leaving 0 bases of the junction unmatched. The V gene's germline CDR1 is DFQATT and CDR2 SNEGSKA (reference sequence). For the CDR3, the DNA is TGCAGTGCTAGTAGCGGGAGGGGCACAGATACGCAGTATTTT. Encoded protein: CSASSGRGTDTQYF.

This chain joins TRBV29-1 and TRBJ2-1; D call uncertain. The CDR3 extends over 11 amino acids. The germline V gene encodes CDR1 SQVTM and CDR2 ANQGSEA. Trimming stripped 2 bases from V and 7 bases from J, with 6 bases between. The CDR3 DNA sequence: TGCAGCGTTGAACTCGAAAATGAGCAGTTCTTC. This codes for CSVELENEQFF.

At least ten counts were recorded for this clonotype. The chain couples TRBV7-9 to TRBJ1-1, with no clear D. The V gene lost 1 base and the J gene lost 3 bases, with 6 bases spanning the gap. The CDR3 loop spans 13 amino acids. CDR1 is SEHNR and CDR2 is FQNEAQ in the germline V gene (reference sequence). CDR3 sequence (DNA): TGTGCCAGCAGCTTAGTTTCCTACACTGAAGCTTTCTTT. This codes for CASSLVSYTEAFF.

V usage is TRBV25-1 and J usage is TRBJ1-4, with 8 positions matching TRBD1. With V trimmed by 2 bases and J by 8 bases, 4 bases remained unmatched. The CDR3 runs 14 residues. Germline-derived CDR1 and CDR2 are MGHDK and SYGVNS. CDR3 region: CASSEGQGSEKLFF. The DNA of the CDR3 is TGTGCCAGCAGTGAAGGACAGGGTTCGGAAAAACTGTTTTTT.

This clonotype was recorded a few times. This chain links TRBV6-5 with TRBJ2-7; 12 positions agree with TRBD2. This CDR3 is 16 amino acids long. Germline CDR1 reads MNHEY; CDR2 reads SVGAGI. Germline trimming cut 3 bases from V and 1 base from J; bases unmatched to any gene: 4. CDR3 in amino acids: CASSYPSGRGSYEQYF. CDR3 nucleotides: TGTGCCAGCAGTTATCCTAGCGGGAGGGGGTCCTACGAGCAGTACTTC.

The sample holds a few counts of this clonotype. This chain connects TRBV20-1 to TRBJ2-1, with 10 bases matching TRBD2. This CDR3 has 16 amino acids. Germline lookup yields CDR1 DFQATT and CDR2 SNEGSKA (reference sequence). Trimming at V came to 6 bases and at J to 5 bases, leaving 13 bases not matched to a gene. The CDR3 DNA reads TGCAGTGCAGCTAATGGTTTGCTAGCGGGGGACAATGAGCAGTTCTTC. It encodes CSAANGLLAGDNEQFF.

This clonotype was detected ten times or more. J is TRBJ2-1 and V is TRBV5-1; D might be TRBD2 (5 bases). This CDR3 is 15 amino acids long. Germline lookup yields CDR1 SGHRS and CDR2 YFSETQ. V was clipped by 5 bases and J by 0 bases, with 12 bases between them. CDR3 in amino acids: CASSSDGNSYNEQFF. In DNA, the CDR3 is TGCGCCAGCAGTAGTGACGGGAACTCCTACAATGAGCAGTTCTTC. Looking up the rest from reference TRBV5-1 and TRBJ2-1 gives the full variable domain: KAGVTQTPRYLIKTRGQQVTLSCSPISGHRSVSWYQQTPGQGLQFLFEYFSETQRNKGNFPGRFSGRQFSNSRSEMNVSTLELGDSALYLCASSSDGNSYNEQFFGPGTRLTVL.

This clonotype has only a few counts. The chain joins TRBV29-1 to TRBJ2-1; 11 bases agree with TRBD2. This CDR3 is 14 amino acids long. J lost 8 bases, V lost 7 bases, and 10 bases had no gene match. Germline V gene data show CDR1 as SQVTM and CDR2 as ANQGSEA. DNA for the CDR3: TGCAGCGCCCGAGGGCTAGCGGGAGGTTATGAGCAGTTCTTC. Amino acids: CSARGLAGGYEQFF.

Many counts were recorded for this clonotype. The CDR3 sequence is CASSLSLAGGGDTQYF. The CDR3 bases are TGTGCCAGCAGTCTGTCCCTAGCGGGAGGTGGAGATACGCAGTATTTT. J is TRBJ2-3 and V is TRBV12-3 or TRBV12-4; TRBD2 matches at 11 bases. J was trimmed by 5 bases and V by 5 bases; bases with no gene match: 9. The CDR3 runs 16 residues.

This clonotype has ten or more counts. This chain joins TRBV6-1 and TRBJ2-1; the D is unclear. Between the trimmed V and J ends, which lost 8 bases and 2 bases, there was a span of 13 bases. This CDR3 region has 14 residues. Germline V CDR1 and CDR2: MNHNS, SASEGT. CDR3 sequence: CASHPRATYNEQFF. The CDR3 bases are TGTGCCAGCCACCCGAGAGCAACCTACAATGAGCAGTTCTTC.

V usage is TRBV12-3 or TRBV12-4 and J usage is TRBJ2-3, with 8 bases aligning to TRBD2. CDR3 length: 12 amino acids. V shed 7 bases and J 8 bases; nucleotides not matched to a gene: 5. The CDR3 is CASITSGSTQYF. In DNA, the CDR3 is TGTGCCAGCATTACGAGCGGGAGTACGCAGTATTTT.

The chain joins TRBV7-8 to TRBJ2-2, with 10 bases fitting TRBD2. The germline V gene has CDR1 SGHVS and CDR2 FQNEAQ. The J segment lost 2 bases and the V segment lost 2 bases, leaving 2 bases of the junction unmatched. CDR3 length: 16 amino acids. The CDR3 DNA is TGTGCCAGCAGCTTATCTAGCGGGAGAAACACCGGGGAGCTGTTTTTT. Protein: CASSLSSGRNTGELFF.

This clonotype was observed many times. The J gene is TRBJ2-3, the V gene TRBV12-3 or TRBV12-4; no clear D. V was trimmed by 7 bases and J by 0 bases, leaving 8 bases between them. This CDR3 is built from 13 residues. In DNA form, the CDR3 reads TGTGCCAGCACCCTACGGAGCACAGATACGCAGTATTTT. Translation: CASTLRSTDTQYF.

This clonotype was detected many times. The chain carries TRBV12-3 or TRBV12-4 and TRBJ1-1; D not certain. The CDR3 runs 14 residues. V gave up 3 bases and J gave up 6 bases, with 14 bases separating them. This CDR3 reads CASSLGSAVPEAFF. The CDR3 DNA sequence: TGTGCCAGCAGTTTGGGGTCCGCAGTCCCTGAAGCTTTCTTT.